The 21 T cell receptor beta chains presented below share a single source sample, sequenced in a study of blood T cell repertoires in COVID-19. Clones were read by immunoSEQ multiplex PCR, and TCRdb kept only the in-frame ones, dropping some. Of roughly 56,000 clones listed, about 91% are singletons. Sample: peripheral blood. These receptors were taken from a middle-aged man with active COVID-19.

V gene TRBV6-5 combines with J gene TRBJ1-4; TRBD1 matches 9 bases. The CDR3 sequence is 16 residues long. The germline CDR1 and CDR2 sequences are MNHEY and SVGAGI. Trimming took 4 bases from V and 7 from J; bases not matched to a gene: 10. Here the CDR3 reads CASSLRQDRGTEKLFF. The CDR3 DNA is TGTGCCAGCAGTTTGAGGCAGGACAGGGGAACTGAAAAACTGTTTTTT.

This rearrangement joins TRBV19 to TRBJ1-5, with TRBD1 as a possible D gene (5 bases). Trimming removed 4 bases from V and 3 bases from J, with 7 bases in between. This CDR3 region has 13 residues. CDR1 is LNHDA and CDR2 is SQIVND in the germline V gene (reference sequence). The CDR3 nucleotides read TGTGCCAGTAGTACAGGGATCAATCAGCCCCAGCATTTT. Its translation is CASSTGINQPQHF.

The chain combines TRBV2 with TRBJ1-4; D possibly corresponds to TRBD1 (5 bases). This CDR3 is built from 16 residues. Trimming shortened V by 0 bases and J by 3 bases, and 11 bases separated the two germline ends. Germline V gene data show CDR1 as SNHLY and CDR2 as FYNNEI. CDR3 coding DNA: TGTGCCAGCAGTGAAGCGCTTCGGGGGGCTAATGAAAAACTGTTTTTT. As protein: CASSEALRGANEKLFF.

This rearrangement joins TRBV10-3 to TRBJ1-5, with D possibly TRBD1 on 5 matching bases. The V and J ends lost 0 bases and 6 bases respectively, with 6 bases between them. The CDR3 has 13 residues. The germline CDR1 and CDR2 sequences are ENHRY and SYGVKD. CDR3 in DNA: TGTGCCATCAGTGAGTCGGGGCTTCAGCCCCAGCATTTT. Translation: CAISESGLQPQHF.

J is TRBJ2-7 and V is TRBV28, with TRBD1 identical over 10 bases. In germline, CDR1 is MDHEN, CDR2 SYDVKM. V lost 3 bases, J lost 5 bases, and 7 bases stayed unmatched. This CDR3 is built from 15 residues. The CDR3 DNA sequence: TGTGCCAGCAGTTTCAAGGGACAGGGGAGCCACGAGCAGTACTTC. This translates into CASSFKGQGSHEQYF. Full variable domain (missing parts from reference TRBV28 and TRBJ2-7): DVKVTQSSRYLVKRTGEKVFLECVQDMDHENMFWYRQDPGLGLRLIYFSYDVKMKEKGDIPEGYSVSREKKERFSLILESASTNQTSMYLCASSFKGQGSHEQYFGPGTRLTVT.

The V gene is TRBV2, the J gene TRBJ1-2; D unclear. Trimming shortened V by 1 base and J by 8 bases, and 11 bases separated the two germline ends. CDR1 and CDR2 from the germline V gene are SNHLY and FYNNEI. The length of the CDR3 is 13 residues. The CDR3 nucleotides read TGTGCCAGCAGTGAAGGGCCGGGAGGAGGCTACACCTTC. This codes for CASSEGPGGGYTF.

The CDR3 bases are TGTGCCAGTAGACCCACCTTACTAGCGGGAGATTTGGACAATGAGCAGTTCTTC. Translation gives CASRPTLLAGDLDNEQFF. The V gene is TRBV19, the J gene TRBJ2-1; TRBD2 matches 11 bases. J was trimmed by 5 bases and V by 6 bases; bases with no gene match: 15. CDR3 length equals 18 residues. Germline V gene lookup returns CDR1 LNHDA and CDR2 SQIVND (reference sequence).

The rearrangement joins TRBV11-2 to TRBJ2-7, with 9 bases lining up with TRBD1. V lost 5 bases, J lost 7 bases, and 9 bases stayed unmatched. Germline CDR1 is SGHAT and CDR2 is FQNNGV. The CDR3 runs to 14 residues. The CDR3 nucleotides are TGTGCCAGCAGCACCTTGGACAGGGGTGGAGAGCAGTACTTC. It encodes CASSTLDRGGEQYF.

This clone appeared a single time. V and J are TRBV10-2 and TRBJ2-7; maybe TRBD2 (5 bases). The V gene lost 6 bases and the J gene lost 0 bases, with 9 bases spanning the gap. The CDR3 extends over 13 amino acids. CDR1 and CDR2 from the germline V gene are WSHSY and SAAADI. The CDR3 region is CASRPGSSYEQYF. DNA for the CDR3: TGCGCCAGCAGGCCGGGGAGCTCCTACGAGCAGTACTTC.

The gene calls are TRBV6-5 and TRBJ2-1; a possible D gene is TRBD2 (5 bases). Germline V CDR1 and CDR2: MNHEY, SVGAGI. Trimming removed 4 bases from V and 0 bases from J, with 13 bases in between. This CDR3 region has 16 residues. CDR3 nucleotides: TGTGCCAGCAGTTGGAGGACGCCGAGCTCCTACAATGAGCAGTTCTTC. Protein sequence: CASSWRTPSSYNEQFF.

This rearrangement joins TRBV19 to TRBJ1-1, with D unresolved. There are 14 residues in the CDR3. Trimming pared 9 bases from V and 0 bases from J, leaving 14 bases between. Germline CDR1 LNHDA, CDR2 SQIVND (reference sequence). The CDR3 nucleotides are TGTGCCAGCCGTAATTGGGAGATGAACACTGAAGCTTTCTTT. Translated: CASRNWEMNTEAFF. Looking up the rest from reference TRBV19 and TRBJ1-1 gives the full variable domain: DGGITQSPKYLFRKEGQNVTLSCEQNLNHDAMYWYRQDPGQGLRLIYYSQIVNDFQKGDIAEGYSVSREKKESFPLTVTSAQKNPTAFYLCASRNWEMNTEAFFGQGTRLTVV.

This chain uses TRBV3-1 (or the pseudogene TRBV3-2) with TRBJ2-3; D gene uncertain. The V and J ends lost 1 base and 5 bases respectively, with 4 bases between them. Per the germline V gene, CDR1 is LGHDT and CDR2 is YNNKEL (reference sequence). The CDR3 contains 12 residues. The CDR3 sequence: CASSQAQDTQYF. The DNA for the CDR3 is TGTGCCAGCAGCCAAGCCCAAGATACGCAGTATTTT.

The rearrangement links TRBV5-4 to TRBJ1-1; 8 bases are shared with TRBD1. V shed 4 bases and J 4 bases; nucleotides not matched to a gene: 6. The length of the CDR3 is 14 residues. Germline V gene data show CDR1 as SGHNT and CDR2 as YYREEE (reference sequence). CDR3 DNA: TGTGCCAGCAGCCAGGGGGCTCCGGGCACTGAAGCTTTCTTT. This codes for CASSQGAPGTEAFF.

The chain uses TRBV7-6 and TRBJ2-7; 16 bases are a match to TRBD2. The CDR3 loop spans 21 amino acids. J lost 2 bases, V lost 5 bases, and 18 bases had no gene match. Germline assignment: CDR1 SGHVS and CDR2 FNYEAQ. This chain's CDR3 is CASSTRFVDRGLAGGPYEQYF. The CDR3 bases are TGTGCCAGCAGCACCCGGTTCGTCGACAGGGGACTAGCGGGAGGGCCCTACGAGCAGTACTTC.

The CDR3 DNA sequence: TGTGCCAGCAGCCGAGACAGGCGGGGCTACACCTTC. Its protein is CASSRDRRGYTF. The chain is built from TRBV5-4 and TRBJ1-2, with D possibly TRBD1 on 6 matching bases. CDR1 is SGHNT, CDR2 YYREEE, per germline (reference sequence). V lost 4 bases, J lost 8 bases, and 12 bases lay in between. This CDR3 contains 12 residues.

The chain carries TRBV28 and TRBJ2-3; a weak D match, TRBD1 (5 bases). This CDR3 region has 15 residues. CDR1 and CDR2 (germline): MDHEN, SYDVKM. V shed 8 bases and J shed 1 base, with 16 bases lying between them. The CDR3 sequence: CASRPQGRRTDTQYF. In DNA form, the CDR3 reads TGTGCCAGCCGCCCCCAGGGCCGACGCACAGATACGCAGTATTTT.

The V gene is TRBV24-1, the J gene TRBJ2-3; D might be TRBD2 (7 bases). The CDR3 length is 16 residues. Germline CDR1 reads KGHDR; CDR2 reads SFDVKD. V was trimmed by 1 base and J by 2 bases, leaving 12 bases between them. The CDR3 DNA follows: TGTGCCACCAGTGATTTCGTGGGGGGGCTCACAGATACGCAGTATTTT. Encoded protein: CATSDFVGGLTDTQYF.

This chain uses TRBV24-1 with TRBJ2-5; D not certain. Germline CDR1 KGHDR, CDR2 SFDVKD. The CDR3 consists of 13 residues. V gave up 3 bases and J gave up 1 base, with 5 bases separating them. CDR3 loop: CATSDPTQETQYF. DNA of the CDR3: TGTGCCACCAGTGATCCTACCCAAGAGACCCAGTACTTC.

The genes are TRBV3-1 (or the pseudogene TRBV3-2) and TRBJ2-7; weak D call: TRBD2 (6 bases). Germline CDR1 LGHDT, CDR2 YNNKEL (reference sequence). The length of the CDR3 is 16 residues. The germline V and J ends were trimmed by 0 bases and 2 bases, with 14 bases remaining between them. The CDR3 is CASSQDPRELTYEQYF. Written as DNA, the CDR3 is TGTGCCAGCAGCCAAGACCCCCGGGAGCTAACCTACGAGCAGTACTTC.

The CDR3 DNA follows: TGCGCCATTTCGACAGGGCGGAACACTGAAGCTTTCTTT. It encodes CAISTGRNTEAFF. This chain joins TRBV10-2 and TRBJ1-1; 7 bases align to TRBD1. CDR3 length: 13 residues. CDR1 is WSHSY, CDR2 SAAADI, per germline. The trim removed 10 bases at V and 1 base at J, leaving 6 bases unmatched.

The V call is TRBV11-1, the J call TRBJ1-6; 7 bases line up with TRBD1. Trimming removed 0 bases from V and 5 bases from J; junction bases left unmatched: 1. Per germline, CDR1 SGHAT and CDR2 FQDESV (reference sequence). The CDR3 sequence is 15 residues long. The CDR3 region has the DNA TGTGCCAGCAGCTTAGCCGGGACAGATAATTCACCCCTCCACTTT. This gives the protein CASSLAGTDNSPLHF.